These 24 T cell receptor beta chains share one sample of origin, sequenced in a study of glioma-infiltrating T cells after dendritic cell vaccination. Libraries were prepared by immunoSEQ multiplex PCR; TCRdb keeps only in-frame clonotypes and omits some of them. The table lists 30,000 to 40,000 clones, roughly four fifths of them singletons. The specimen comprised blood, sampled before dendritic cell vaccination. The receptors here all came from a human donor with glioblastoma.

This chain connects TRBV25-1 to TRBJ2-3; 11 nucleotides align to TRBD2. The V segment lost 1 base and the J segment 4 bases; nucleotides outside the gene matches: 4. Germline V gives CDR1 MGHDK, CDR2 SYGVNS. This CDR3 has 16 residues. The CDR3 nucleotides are TGTGCCAGCAGTGAATCCGGTAGCGGGGGGGCAGATACGCAGTATTTT. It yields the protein CASSESGSGGADTQYF. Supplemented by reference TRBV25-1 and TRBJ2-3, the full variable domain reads EADIYQTPRYLVIGTGKKITLECSQTMGHDKMYWYQQDPGMELHLIHYSYGVNSTEKGDLSSESTVSRIRTEHFPLTLESARPSHTSQYLCASSESGSGGADTQYFGPGTRLTVL.

The CDR3 reads CASSFGGDYGYTF. DNA of the CDR3: TGTGCCAGCTCCTTCGGAGGAGACTATGGCTACACCTTC. The rearrangement links TRBV25-1 to TRBJ1-2, with unresolved D. The CDR3 is 13 amino acids. V lost 8 bases and J 3 bases, leaving 13 bases between the germline ends. The germline gives CDR1 MGHDK, CDR2 SYGVNS.

CDR3 loop: CASSPQDRAINYGYTF. The CDR3 DNA sequence: TGTGCCAGCTCACCTCAGGACAGGGCGATCAACTATGGCTACACCTTC. The chain employs TRBV18 and TRBJ1-2; TRBD1 aligns across 8 bases. This CDR3 region has 16 residues. Germline V gives CDR1 KGHSH, CDR2 LQKENI. The V gene end was trimmed by 3 bases and the J gene end by 2 bases; junction bases not matched to a gene: 8.

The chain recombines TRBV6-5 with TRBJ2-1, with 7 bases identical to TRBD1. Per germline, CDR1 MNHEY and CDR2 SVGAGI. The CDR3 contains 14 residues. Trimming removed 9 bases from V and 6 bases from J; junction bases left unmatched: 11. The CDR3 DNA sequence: TGTGCCAGTGCAGATCGGGACAGTAGCAATGAGCAGTTCTTC. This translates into CASADRDSSNEQFF.

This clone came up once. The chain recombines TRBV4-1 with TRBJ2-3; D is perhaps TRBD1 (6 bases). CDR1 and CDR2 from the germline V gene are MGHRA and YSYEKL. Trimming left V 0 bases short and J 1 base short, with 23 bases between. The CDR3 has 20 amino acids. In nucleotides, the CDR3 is TGCGCCAGCAGCCAAGATCGCCCGGACAGATCGTCACCCCGCACAGATACGCAGTATTTT. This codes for CASSQDRPDRSSPRTDTQYF.

In DNA form, the CDR3 reads TGTGCCAGCAGCGGACAGGTAGGCTACGAGCAGTACTTC. It yields the protein CASSGQVGYEQYF. The rearrangement uses TRBV6-6 and TRBJ2-7; TRBD1 agrees at 7 bases. This CDR3 is built from 13 residues. Trimming at V came to 6 bases and at J to 3 bases, leaving 5 bases not matched to a gene. Germline V CDR1 and CDR2: MNHNY, SVGAGI (reference sequence).

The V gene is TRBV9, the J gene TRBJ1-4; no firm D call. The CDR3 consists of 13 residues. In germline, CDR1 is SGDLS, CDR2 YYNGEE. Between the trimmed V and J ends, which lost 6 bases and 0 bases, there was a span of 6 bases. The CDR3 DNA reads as TGTGCCAGCACAGATGCAACTAATGAAAAACTGTTTTTT. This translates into CASTDATNEKLFF.

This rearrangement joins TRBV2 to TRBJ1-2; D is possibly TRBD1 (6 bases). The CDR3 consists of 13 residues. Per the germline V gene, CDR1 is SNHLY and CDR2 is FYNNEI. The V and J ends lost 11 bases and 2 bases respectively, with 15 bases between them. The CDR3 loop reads CASRGGENYGYTF. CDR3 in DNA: TGTGCCTCAAGGGGGGGGGAGAACTATGGCTACACCTTC.

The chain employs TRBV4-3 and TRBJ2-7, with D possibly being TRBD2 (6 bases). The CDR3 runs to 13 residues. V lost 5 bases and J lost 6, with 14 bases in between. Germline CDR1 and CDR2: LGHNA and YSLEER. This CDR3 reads CASSFRGGTEQYF. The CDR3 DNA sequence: TGCGCCAGCAGCTTTCGTGGGGGGACCGAGCAGTACTTC.

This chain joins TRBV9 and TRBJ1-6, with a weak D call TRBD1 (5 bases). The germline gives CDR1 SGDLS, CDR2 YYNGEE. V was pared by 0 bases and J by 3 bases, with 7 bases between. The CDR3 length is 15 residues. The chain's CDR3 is CASSVAGDYNSPLHF. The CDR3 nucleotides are TGTGCCAGCAGCGTAGCGGGGGACTATAATTCACCCCTCCACTTT.

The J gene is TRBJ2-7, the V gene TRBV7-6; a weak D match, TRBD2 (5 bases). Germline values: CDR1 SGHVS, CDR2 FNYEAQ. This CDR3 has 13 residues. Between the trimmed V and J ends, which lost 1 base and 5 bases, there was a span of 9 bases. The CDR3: CASSLGGFNEQYF. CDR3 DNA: TGTGCCAGCAGCTTAGGCGGGTTTAACGAGCAGTACTTC. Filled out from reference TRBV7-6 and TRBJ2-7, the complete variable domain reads GAGVSQSPRYKVTKRGQDVALRCDPISGHVSLYWYRQALGQGPEFLTYFNYEAQQDKSGLPNDRFSAERPEGSISTLTIQRTEQRDSAMYRCASSLGGFNEQYFGPGTRLTVT.

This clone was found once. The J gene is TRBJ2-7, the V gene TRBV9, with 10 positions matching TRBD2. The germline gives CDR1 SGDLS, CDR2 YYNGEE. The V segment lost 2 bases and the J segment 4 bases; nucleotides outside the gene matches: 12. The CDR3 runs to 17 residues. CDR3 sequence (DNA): TGTGCCAGCAGCGTGGGGCTAGCGGGGGCCTCGGGGTACGAGCAGTACTTC. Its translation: CASSVGLAGASGYEQYF.

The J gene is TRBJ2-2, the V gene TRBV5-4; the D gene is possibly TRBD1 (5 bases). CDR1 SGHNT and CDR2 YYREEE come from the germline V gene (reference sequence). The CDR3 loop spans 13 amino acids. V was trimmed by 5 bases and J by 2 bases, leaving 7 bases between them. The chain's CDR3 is CASRGRNTGELFF. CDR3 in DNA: TGTGCCAGCAGGGGGCGAAACACCGGGGAGCTGTTTTTT.

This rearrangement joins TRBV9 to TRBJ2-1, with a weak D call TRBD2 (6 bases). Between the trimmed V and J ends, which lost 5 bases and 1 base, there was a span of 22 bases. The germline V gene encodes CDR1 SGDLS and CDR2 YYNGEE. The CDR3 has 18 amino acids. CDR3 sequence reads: CASSLGGRGSGSYNEQFF. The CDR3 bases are TGTGCCAGCAGTTTGGGGGGAAGGGGCTCTGGTTCCTACAATGAGCAGTTCTTC.

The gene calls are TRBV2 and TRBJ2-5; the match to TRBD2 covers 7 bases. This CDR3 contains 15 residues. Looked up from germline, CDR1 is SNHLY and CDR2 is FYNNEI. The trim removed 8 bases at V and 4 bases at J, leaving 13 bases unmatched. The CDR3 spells CASWAVASGTETQYF. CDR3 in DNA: TGTGCCAGCTGGGCGGTGGCTAGCGGCACAGAGACCCAGTACTTC.

CDR3 sequence (DNA): TGTGCCAGCACCACTGAGGGATACAGCCGAACCAAAAACATTCAGTACTTC. It encodes CASTTEGYSRTKNIQYF. This chain connects TRBV2 to TRBJ2-4; weak D call: TRBD2 (5 bases). Germline values: CDR1 SNHLY, CDR2 FYNNEI. The CDR3 is 17 residues long. V was shortened by 7 bases and J by 2 bases, with 21 bases between the two germline ends.

In DNA, the CDR3 is TGTGCCAGCAGGACTGACCTGCTGGGCACCGGGGAGCTGTTTTTT. Residues: CASRTDLLGTGELFF. This chain uses TRBV2 with TRBJ2-2; D unresolved. The CDR3 loop spans 15 amino acids. The ends were cut back, 6 bases at V and 4 bases at J, with 15 bases in the middle. Germline CDR1 SNHLY, CDR2 FYNNEI.

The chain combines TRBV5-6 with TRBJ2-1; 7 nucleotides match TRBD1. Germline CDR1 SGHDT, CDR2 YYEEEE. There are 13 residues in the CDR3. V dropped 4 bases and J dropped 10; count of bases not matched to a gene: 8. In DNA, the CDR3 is TGTGCCAGCAGCATACCCCTACAGGGGGAGCAGTTCTTC. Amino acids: CASSIPLQGEQFF. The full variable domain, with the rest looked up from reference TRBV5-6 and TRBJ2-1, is DAGVTQSPTHLIKTRGQQVTLRCSPKSGHDTVSWYQQALGQGPQFIFQYYEEEERQRGNFPDRFSGHQFPNYSSELNVNALLLGDSALYLCASSIPLQGEQFFGPGTRLTVL.

Here the CDR3 DNA reads TGTGCCAGCAGTAATAACAGGGGTGGTCTCGATGGCTACACCTTC. Its protein product is CASSNNRGGLDGYTF. The gene calls are TRBV6-5 and TRBJ1-2, with 7 positions matching TRBD1. V was pared by 5 bases and J by 6 bases, with 12 bases of the junction left unmatched. The CDR3 is 15 residues long. CDR1 is MNHEY, CDR2 SVGAGI, per germline.

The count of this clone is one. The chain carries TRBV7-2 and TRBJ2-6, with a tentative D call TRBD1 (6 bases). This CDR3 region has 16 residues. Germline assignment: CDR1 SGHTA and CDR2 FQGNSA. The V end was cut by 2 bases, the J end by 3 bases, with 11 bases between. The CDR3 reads CASSLMGAGGANVLTF. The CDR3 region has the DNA TGTGCCAGCAGCTTAATGGGGGCGGGTGGGGCCAACGTCCTGACTTTC.

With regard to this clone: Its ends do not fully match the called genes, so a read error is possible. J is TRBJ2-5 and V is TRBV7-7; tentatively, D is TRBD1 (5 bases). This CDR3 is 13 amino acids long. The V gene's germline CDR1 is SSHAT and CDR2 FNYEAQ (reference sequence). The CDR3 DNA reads TGTGCTAGCAGCTCGGACATCCAAGAGACCCAGTACTTC. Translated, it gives CASSSDIQETQYF.

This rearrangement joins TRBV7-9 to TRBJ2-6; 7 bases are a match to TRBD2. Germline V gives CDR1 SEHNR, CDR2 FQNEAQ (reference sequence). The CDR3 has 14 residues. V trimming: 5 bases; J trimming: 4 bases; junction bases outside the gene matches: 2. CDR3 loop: CASSRGGGANVLTF. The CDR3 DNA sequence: TGTGCCAGCAGCCGGGGAGGGGGGGCCAACGTCCTGACTTTC. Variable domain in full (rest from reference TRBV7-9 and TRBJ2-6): DTGVSQNPRHKITKRGQNVTFRCDPISEHNRLYWYRQTLGQGPEFLTYFQNEAQLEKSRLLSDRFSAERPKGSFSTLEIQRTEQGDSAMYLCASSRGGGANVLTFGAGSRLTVL.

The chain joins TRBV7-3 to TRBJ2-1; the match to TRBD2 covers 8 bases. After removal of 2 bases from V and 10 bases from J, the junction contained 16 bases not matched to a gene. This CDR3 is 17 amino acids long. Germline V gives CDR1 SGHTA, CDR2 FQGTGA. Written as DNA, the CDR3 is TGTGCCAGCAGCTTACTCCTCGCGGGGGGCCCTGGGGGGGAGCAGTTCTTC. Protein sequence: CASSLLLAGGPGGEQFF.

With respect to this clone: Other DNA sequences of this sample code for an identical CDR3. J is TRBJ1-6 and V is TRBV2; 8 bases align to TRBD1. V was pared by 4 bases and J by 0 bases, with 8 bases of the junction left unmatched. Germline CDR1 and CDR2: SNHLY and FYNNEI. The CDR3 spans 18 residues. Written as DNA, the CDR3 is TGTGCCAGCAGTGTTTCACAGGGGGTCAGCTCCTATAATTCACCCCTCCACTTT. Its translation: CASSVSQGVSSYNSPLHF.